This T cell receptor beta chain was recovered during a study of T cell responses to AZD1222 COVID-19 vaccine. Here immunoSEQ multiplex PCR was the method, and the copy in TCRdb shows in-frame clones only, minus some. This sample has about 110,000 clones; around 90% occur once, and the top ten carry 5.2%. Germline V gene sequence: CDR1 MGHRA, CDR2 YSYEKL. The V end was cut by 3 bases, the J end by 4 bases, with 10 bases between. The CDR3 spans 13 residues. V and J are TRBV4-1 and TRBJ2-7; the D gene could be TRBD1 or TRBD2 (5 bases each). The clonotype was recovered from an adult in good health. Here the sequenced sample was peripheral blood, taken on day 0 of AZD1222 vaccination. This CDR3 is CASSQGPQYEQYF. The CDR3, as DNA: TGCGCCAGCAGCCAGGGACCCCAGTACGAGCAGTACTTC.